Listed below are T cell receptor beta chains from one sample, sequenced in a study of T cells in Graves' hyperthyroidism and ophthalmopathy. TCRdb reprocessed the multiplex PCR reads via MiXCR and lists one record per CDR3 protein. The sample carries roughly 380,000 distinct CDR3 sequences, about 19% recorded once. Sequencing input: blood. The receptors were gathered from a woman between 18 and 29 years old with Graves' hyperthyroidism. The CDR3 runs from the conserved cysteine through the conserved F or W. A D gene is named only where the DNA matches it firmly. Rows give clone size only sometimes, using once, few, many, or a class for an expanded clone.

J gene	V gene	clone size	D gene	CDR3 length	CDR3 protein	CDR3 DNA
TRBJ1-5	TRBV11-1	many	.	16	CASSRSRVNSNQPQHF	TGTGCCAGCAGCCGTTCCAGGGTAAATAGCAATCAGCCCCAGCATTTT
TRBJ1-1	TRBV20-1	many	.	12	CSASGADTEAFF	TGCAGTGCTAGCGGGGCTGACACTGAAGCTTTCTTT
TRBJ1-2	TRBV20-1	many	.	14	CSAPTDTNNYGYTF	TGCAGTGCCCCCACAGACACCAATAACTATGGCTACACCTTC
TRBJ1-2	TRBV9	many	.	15	CASSPRSGPNYGYTF	TGTGCCAGCAGCCCCCGCTCCGGGCCGAACTATGGCTACACCTTC
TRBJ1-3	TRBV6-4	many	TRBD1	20	CASRTYRDRKPYSSGNTIYF	TGTGCCAGCAGAACATACCGGGACAGGAAACCCTACAGCTCTGGAAACACCATATATTTT
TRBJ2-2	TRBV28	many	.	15	CASSAAGADTGELFF	TGTGCCAGCAGTGCCGCGGGGGCGGACACCGGGGAGCTGTTTTTT
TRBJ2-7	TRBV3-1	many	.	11	CASSSDGTEYF	TGTGCCAGCAGCTCAGACGGGACGGAGTACTTC
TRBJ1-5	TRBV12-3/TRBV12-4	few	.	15	CASSLIQGSNQPQHF	TGTGCCAGCAGTTTAATACAGGGTAGCAATCAGCCCCAGCATTTT
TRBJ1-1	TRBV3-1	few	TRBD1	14	CASSQKGGRDEAFF	TGTGCCAGCAGCCAAAAAGGGGGCCGGGATGAAGCTTTCTTT
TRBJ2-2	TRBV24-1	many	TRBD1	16	CATSDAGQGGTGELFF	TGTGCCACCAGTGATGCAGGACAGGGTGGGACCGGGGAGCTGTTTTTT
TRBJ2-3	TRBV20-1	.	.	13	CSASRGGADTQYF	TGCAGTGCTAGCAGGGGGGGCGCAGATACGCAGTATTTT
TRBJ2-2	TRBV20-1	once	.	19	CSARAPGAGYRADTGELFF	TGCAGTGCTAGAGCCCCCGGGGCAGGCTACAGAGCGGACACCGGGGAGCTGTTTTTT
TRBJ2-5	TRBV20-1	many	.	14	CSAPRRGRGETQYF	TGCAGTGCGCCCAGGAGGGGGCGAGGGGAGACCCAGTACTTC
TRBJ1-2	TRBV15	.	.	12	CATSRDAYGYTF	TGTGCCACCAGCAGAGATGCCTATGGCTACACCTTC
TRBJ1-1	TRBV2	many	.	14	CASSSQGRDTEAFF	TGTGCCAGCAGCTCACAGGGAAGGGACACTGAAGCTTTCTTT
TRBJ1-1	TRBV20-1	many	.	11	CSASGGAEAFF	TGCAGTGCTAGCGGGGGGGCTGAAGCTTTCTTT
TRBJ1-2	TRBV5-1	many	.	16	CASSLAISTGNYGYTF	TGCGCCAGCAGCTTGGCCATTTCGACGGGAAACTATGGCTACACCTTC
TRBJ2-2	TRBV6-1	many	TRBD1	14	CASATGGDTGELFF	TGTGCCAGTGCGACAGGGGGGGATACCGGGGAGCTGTTTTTT
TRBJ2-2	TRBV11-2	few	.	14	CASSLDRVRGELFF	TGTGCCAGCAGCTTAGATCGGGTGCGCGGGGAGCTGTTTTTT
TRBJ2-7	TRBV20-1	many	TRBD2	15	CSASTSGGVSYEQYF	TGCAGTGCCAGTACTAGCGGGGGGGTCTCCTACGAGCAGTACTTC
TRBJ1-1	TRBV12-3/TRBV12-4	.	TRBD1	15	CASSPTGLMNTDAFF	TGTGCCAGCAGCCCGACAGGGTTAATGAACACTGACGCTTTCTTT
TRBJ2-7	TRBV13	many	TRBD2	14	CASSVSSGAYEQYF	TGTGCCAGCAGCGTTTCTAGCGGGGCCTACGAGCAGTACTTC
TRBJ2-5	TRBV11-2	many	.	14	CASSPDRLSGTQYF	TGTGCCAGCAGCCCCGACCGGCTATCGGGGACCCAGTACTTC
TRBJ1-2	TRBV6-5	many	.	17	CASSYFPGGDANYGYTF	TGTGCCAGCAGTTATTTCCCCGGAGGGGATGCTAACTATGGCTACACCTTC
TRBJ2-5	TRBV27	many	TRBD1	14	CASSSRGRAETQYF	TGTGCCAGCAGTTCCAGGGGGCGAGCGGAGACCCAGTACTTC
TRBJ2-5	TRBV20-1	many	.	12	CSARRGVETQYF	TGCAGTGCTAGGCGAGGGGTGGAGACCCAGTACTTC
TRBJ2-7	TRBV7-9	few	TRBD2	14	CASSFERGVYEQYF	TGTGCCAGCAGCTTCGAGCGGGGAGTGTACGAGCAGTACTTC
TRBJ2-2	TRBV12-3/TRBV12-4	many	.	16	CASSLEGTLDGGELFF	TGTGCCAGCAGTTTAGAAGGGACTCTGGACGGCGGGGAGCTGTTTTTT
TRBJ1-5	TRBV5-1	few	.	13	CASSLVPWQPQHF	TGCGCCAGCAGCTTGGTCCCTTGGCAGCCTCAGCATTTT
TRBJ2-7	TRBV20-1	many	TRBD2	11	CSTSGDYEQYF	TGCAGTACTAGCGGAGACTACGAGCAGTACTTC
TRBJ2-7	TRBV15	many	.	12	CATSQTVGEQYF	TGTGCCACCAGCCAAACAGTCGGCGAGCAGTACTTC
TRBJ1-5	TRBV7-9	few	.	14	CASSSREKNQPQHF	TGTGCCAGCAGCTCCCGGGAGAAAAATCAGCCCCAGCATTTT
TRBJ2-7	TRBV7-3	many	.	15	CASSKLAAEASGQYF	TGTGCCAGCAGCAAACTAGCTGCTGAGGCGAGCGGGCAGTACTTC
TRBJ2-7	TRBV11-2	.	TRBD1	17	CASIRKKTGAIPYEQYF	TGTGCCAGCATCCGTAAGAAAACAGGGGCCATTCCCTACGAGCAGTACTTC
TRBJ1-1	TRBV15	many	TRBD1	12	CATSNGQGRAFF	TGTGCCACCAGCAACGGACAGGGTCGAGCTTTCTTT
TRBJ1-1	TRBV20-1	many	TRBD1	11	CSAARTGNAFF	TGCAGTGCTGCCCGGACAGGGAATGCTTTCTTT
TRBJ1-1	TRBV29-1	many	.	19	CSVEEGEAPKVGSNTEAFF	TGCAGCGTTGAAGAGGGGGAAGCTCCAAAGGTAGGCTCCAACACTGAAGCTTTCTTT
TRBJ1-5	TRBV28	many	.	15	CASSLCTAYNQPQHF	TGTGCCAGCAGTTTATGCACAGCGTACAATCAGCCCCAGCATTTT
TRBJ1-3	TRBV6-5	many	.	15	CASSYGGLSGNTIYF	TGTGCCAGCAGTTACGGGGGACTCTCTGGAAACACCATATATTTT
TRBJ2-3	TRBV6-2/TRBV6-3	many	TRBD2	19	CASTYDLAGGEPSTDTQYF	TGTGCCAGCACCTATGACCTGGCGGGGGGGGAACCTAGCACAGATACGCAGTATTTT
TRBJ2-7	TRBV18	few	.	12	CASSPDRLEQYF	TGTGCCAGCTCACCCGATCGTCTCGAGCAGTACTTC
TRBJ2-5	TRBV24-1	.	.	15	CATSDAGHRGETQYF	TGTGCCACCAGTGATGCCGGCCACCGGGGAGAGACCCAGTACTTC